The 32 T cell receptor beta chains presented below share a single source sample, sequenced in a study of T-cell reconstitution after alpha-beta-depleted transplantation in children. Unique molecular identifiers were incorporated into the prepared TCRbeta library. TCRdb re-called the PCR reads through MiXCR, storing one row per CDR3 protein. Here the sample spans 600,000 to 800,000 distinct CDR3 sequences, around 13% being singletons. The sample was PBMCs, taken before TCRalphabeta/CD19-depleted stem cell transplant. The source is a girl aged 2 to 10 with congenital amegakaryocytic thrombocytopenia, due to receive a stem cell transplant.

This clonotype was seen many times. V and J are TRBV7-8 and TRBJ2-2; possible D gene TRBD2, 5 bases. Trimming cost V 1 base and J 5 bases, with 11 bases left between them. The CDR3 sequence is 15 residues long. Per the germline V gene, CDR1 is SGHVS and CDR2 is FQNEAQ. CDR3 DNA: TGTGCCAGCAGCTTAGTGGGAGCAACGACCGGGGAGCTGTTTTTT. Translation: CASSLVGATTGELFF.

V and J are TRBV5-1 and TRBJ2-1; a weak D match, TRBD2 (6 bases). Germline V gene lookup returns CDR1 SGHRS and CDR2 YFSETQ. Trimming took 5 bases from V and 0 from J, leaving 24 bases between them. The CDR3 extends over 19 amino acids. The CDR3 nucleotides are TGCGCCAGCAGTTCGGCGGGATTGGGGCCCCAAAGCTCCTACAATGAGCAGTTCTTC. It specifies CASSSAGLGPQSSYNEQFF.

This clonotype showed up many times. The V call is TRBV12-3 or TRBV12-4, the J call TRBJ2-1, with 7 bases that match TRBD2. Trimming took 5 bases from V and 5 from J; bases not matched to a gene: 6. The CDR3 totals 14 residues. The CDR3 nucleotides are TGTGCCAGCAGTAACCGGGACTACGACAATGAGCAGTTCTTC. Its protein is CASSNRDYDNEQFF.

The V gene is TRBV6-1, the J gene TRBJ2-5; the D gene is possibly TRBD1 (5 bases). The CDR3 runs 15 residues. V gave up 8 bases and J gave up 4 bases, with 20 bases separating them. Germline values: CDR1 MNHNS, CDR2 SASEGT. This CDR3 is CASGRGTGWRETQYF. CDR3 DNA: TGTGCCAGCGGAAGAGGTACAGGATGGAGAGAGACCCAGTACTTC.

The CDR3 reads CATSERGTHPDTQYF. The CDR3 DNA follows: TGTGCCACCAGTGAGCGGGGGACGCACCCAGATACGCAGTATTTT. The gene calls are TRBV24-1 and TRBJ2-3; 7 positions match TRBD2. This CDR3 comprises 15 residues. V lost 4 bases, J lost 4 bases, and 7 bases stayed unmatched. Germline values: CDR1 KGHDR, CDR2 SFDVKD.

The table lists this clonotype with a few counts. The chain links TRBV20-1 to TRBJ2-7, with D perhaps assigned TRBD1 or TRBD2 (5 bases each). V was pared by 1 base and J by 2 bases, with 12 bases between. This CDR3 contains 14 residues. CDR1 and CDR2 (germline): DFQATT, SNEGSKA (reference sequence). The DNA for the CDR3 is TGCAGTGCTAGAGGGGGGACCAGCACCTACGAGCAGTACTTC. It codes for CSARGGTSTYEQYF.

This clonotype was observed a few times. The V call is TRBV19, the J call TRBJ2-1; no firm D call. V shed 6 bases and J shed 5 bases, with 11 bases lying between them. This CDR3 contains 13 residues. CDR1 is LNHDA and CDR2 is SQIVND in the germline V gene (reference sequence). The CDR3 spells CASSVGNDNEQFF. CDR3 DNA sequence: TGTGCCAGTAGCGTTGGGAATGACAATGAGCAGTTCTTC.

This chain uses TRBV7-6 with TRBJ2-3, with a tentative D call TRBD2 (5 bases). The CDR3 totals 19 residues. The germline V gene has CDR1 SGHVS and CDR2 FNYEAQ. V was clipped by 3 bases and J by 4 bases, with 26 bases between them. The CDR3 is CASSFSGNSMVGTADTQYF. The CDR3 DNA reads TGTGCCAGCAGCTTTTCGGGAAACAGTATGGTAGGAACGGCAGATACGCAGTATTTT.

This clonotype was found a few times. The chain employs TRBV20-1 and TRBJ1-1; D call uncertain. The germline gives CDR1 DFQATT, CDR2 SNEGSKA (reference sequence). Trimming removed 1 base from V and 1 base from J, with 10 bases in between. The CDR3 spans 14 residues. CDR3 protein: CSARVGSANTEAFF. In DNA, the CDR3 is TGCAGTGCTAGAGTGGGGTCCGCGAACACTGAAGCTTTCTTT.

The gene calls are TRBV6-1 and TRBJ2-1; TRBD2 agrees at 8 bases. CDR1 MNHNS and CDR2 SASEGT come from the germline V gene. The CDR3 extends over 17 amino acids. Unmatched junction bases numbered 9, after V lost 0 bases and J lost 5 bases. The CDR3 sequence: CASSEAVVAGKNNEQFF. The DNA for the CDR3 is TGTGCCAGCAGTGAAGCGGTGGTAGCGGGGAAGAACAATGAGCAGTTCTTC.

This clonotype was picked up many times. The chain has TRBV6-5 and TRBJ2-7; tentatively, D is TRBD2 (6 bases). CDR1 MNHEY and CDR2 SVGAGI come from the germline V gene. The CDR3 is made up of 14 amino acids. Trimming pared 8 bases from V and 4 bases from J, leaving 18 bases between. The CDR3 DNA sequence: TGTGCCAGCCCCTCGGACTACGAGGGTTACGAGCAGTACTTC. It translates to CASPSDYEGYEQYF.

This clonotype was detected only a few times. V is TRBV5-6 and J is TRBJ2-7; D is uncertain. This CDR3 contains 14 residues. Germline lookup yields CDR1 SGHDT and CDR2 YYEEEE. V lost 0 bases, J lost 2 bases, and 9 bases lay in between. CDR3 protein: CASSLGGVTYEQYF. CDR3 coding DNA: TGTGCCAGCAGCTTGGGTGGGGTAACCTACGAGCAGTACTTC.

This clonotype was seen a few times. J is TRBJ2-3 and V is TRBV12-3 or TRBV12-4, with TRBD2 identical over 7 bases. V was pared by 3 bases and J by 8 bases, with 11 bases of the junction left unmatched. The CDR3 runs to 15 residues. CDR3 sequence: CASSFVGYWEGTQYF. The CDR3 coding sequence is TGTGCCAGCAGTTTCGTAGGTTATTGGGAGGGTACGCAGTATTTT.

This clonotype was recorded many times. The chain carries TRBV29-1 and TRBJ2-5; D perhaps matches TRBD1 (6 bases). V was trimmed by 4 bases and J by 3 bases, leaving 9 bases between them. CDR1 is SQVTM, CDR2 ANQGSEA, per germline. The CDR3 has 12 amino acids. In nucleotides, the CDR3 is TGCAGCGTTGGGACAGTAAAAGAGACCCAGTACTTC. It yields the protein CSVGTVKETQYF. Supplemented by reference TRBV29-1 and TRBJ2-5, the full variable domain reads SAVISQKPSRDICQRGTSLTIQCQVDSQVTMMFWYRQQPGQSLTLIATANQGSEATYESGFVIDKFPISRPNLTFSTLTVSNMSPEDSSIYLCSVGTVKETQYFGPGTRLLVL.

The V and J genes are TRBV20-1 and TRBJ1-5; TRBD1 is a possible D gene (6 bases). This CDR3 has 15 residues. V dropped 3 bases and J dropped 5 bases, with 17 bases sitting between them. Germline V lookup: CDR1 DFQATT, CDR2 SNEGSKA (reference sequence). CDR3 in DNA: TGCAGTGCTAGTGGGGCGGGGGCTTTTTATCAGCCCCAGCATTTT. It translates to CSASGAGAFYQPQHF.

The table lists this clonotype with many counts. The chain is built from TRBV12-3 or TRBV12-4 and TRBJ2-5, with D hard to call. The germline V and J ends were trimmed by 3 bases and 6 bases, with 11 bases remaining between them. The CDR3 is made up of 13 amino acids. The CDR3 is CASSFAGLKTQYF. For the CDR3, the DNA is TGTGCCAGCAGTTTTGCTGGGTTGAAGACCCAGTACTTC.

The chain couples TRBV11-1 to TRBJ2-1, with 9 bases matching TRBD2. V dropped 7 bases and J dropped 4; count of bases not matched to a gene: 20. The germline gives CDR1 SGHAT, CDR2 FQDESV (reference sequence). CDR3 size: 19 residues. In DNA, the CDR3 is TGTGCCAGCATCCCGGTTTCCGGCCCCGGGACTAGCAGTTACAATGAGCAGTTCTTC. This gives the protein CASIPVSGPGTSSYNEQFF.

The V and J genes are TRBV12-3 or TRBV12-4 and TRBJ1-5; the D gene is possibly TRBD1 (6 bases). The CDR3 totals 14 residues. The germline V and J ends were trimmed by 4 bases and 5 bases, with 12 bases remaining between them. CDR3 residues: CASSSQGRDQPQHF. In DNA form, the CDR3 reads TGTGCCAGCAGTTCACAGGGACGCGATCAGCCCCAGCATTTT.

The chain couples TRBV18 to TRBJ2-7; 7 nucleotides agree with TRBD1. Trimming at V came to 6 bases and at J to 1 base, leaving 9 bases not matched to a gene. This CDR3 spans 15 amino acids. Per germline, CDR1 KGHSH and CDR2 LQKENI. As DNA, the CDR3 is TGTGCCAGCTCCCCTGGGACAGACACTTCCTACGAGCAGTACTTC. It yields the protein CASSPGTDTSYEQYF.

This clonotype was picked up many times. The chain combines TRBV29-1 with TRBJ2-2, with 12 bases matching TRBD1. Germline V CDR1 and CDR2: SQVTM, ANQGSEA. With V trimmed by 6 bases and J by 9 bases, 5 bases remained unmatched. CDR3 length: 13 amino acids. CDR3 DNA sequence: TGCAGCGTCAGGGACAGGGGGCTGAGGGAGCTGTTTTTT. Translating it yields CSVRDRGLRELFF.

The sample holds many counts of this clonotype. J is TRBJ2-3 and V is TRBV15; 7 positions agree with TRBD2. CDR1 and CDR2 from the germline V gene are LNHNV and YYDKDF (reference sequence). After removal of 9 bases from V and 3 bases from J, the junction contained 6 bases not matched to a gene. This CDR3 contains 13 residues. This CDR3 is CATAGRMTDTQYF. The CDR3 bases are TGTGCCACAGCGGGAAGGATGACAGATACGCAGTATTTT.

A few counts support this clonotype. The V gene is TRBV18, the J gene TRBJ2-7, with TRBD1 identical over 9 bases. Germline CDR1 is KGHSH and CDR2 is LQKENI. The CDR3 spans 17 residues. V dropped 6 bases and J dropped 0; count of bases not matched to a gene: 12. CDR3 amino acids: CASSRSGTGTSSYEQYF. The CDR3 DNA reads as TGTGCCAGCTCGCGTTCCGGGACAGGGACGAGCTCCTACGAGCAGTACTTC.

This clonotype was seen many times. The V and J genes are TRBV12-3 or TRBV12-4 and TRBJ1-5; D call uncertain. This CDR3 is 13 amino acids long. V was shortened by 1 base and J by 1 base, with 2 bases between the two germline ends. The CDR3 DNA reads TGTGCCAGCAGTTTAGAGAGCAATCAGCCCCAGCATTTT. Translated, it gives CASSLESNQPQHF.

The table lists this clonotype with a few counts. The chain is built from TRBV7-9 and TRBJ2-5; D assignment may be TRBD1 or TRBD2 (5 bases each). The CDR3 length is 17 residues. CDR1 and CDR2 from the germline V gene are SEHNR and FQNEAQ (reference sequence). The ends were cut back, 1 base at V and 6 bases at J, with 21 bases in the middle. Written as DNA, the CDR3 is TGTGCCAGCAGCTTAGAATTGGTAGGGGACGGCTTACAGACCCAGTACTTC. This codes for CASSLELVGDGLQTQYF. The full variable domain, with the rest looked up from reference TRBV7-9 and TRBJ2-5, is DTGVSQNPRHKITKRGQNVTFRCDPISEHNRLYWYRQTLGQGPEFLTYFQNEAQLEKSRLLSDRFSAERPKGSFSTLEIQRTEQGDSAMYLCASSLELVGDGLQTQYFGPGTRLLVL.

This CDR3 reads CASSQTGSHTEAFF. The CDR3 nucleotides read TGTGCCAGCAGTCAAACAGGGTCCCACACTGAAGCTTTCTTT. V and J are TRBV6-1 and TRBJ1-1, with D possibly being TRBD1 (6 bases). The germline CDR1 and CDR2 sequences are MNHNS and SASEGT. V dropped 5 bases and J dropped 3 bases, with 13 bases sitting between them. The CDR3 is made up of 14 amino acids.

This clonotype was found a few times. The rearrangement joins TRBV7-3 to TRBJ2-3; D is unresolved. This CDR3 has 13 amino acids. Germline CDR1 and CDR2: SGHTA and FQGTGA. Trimming took off 2 bases at V and 6 bases at J, with 9 bases between the two ends. The CDR3 spells CASSLESSDTQYF. For the CDR3, the DNA is TGTGCCAGCAGCTTAGAAAGTTCGGATACGCAGTATTTT.

Only a few counts were recorded for this clonotype. This rearrangement joins TRBV28 to TRBJ2-4; D might be TRBD1 or TRBD2, each matching 5 bases. The CDR3 length is 17 residues. V was shortened by 5 bases and J by 5 bases, with 22 bases between the two germline ends. Germline CDR1 MDHEN, CDR2 SYDVKM. Here the CDR3 reads CASSTRRRGAVENIQYF. CDR3 in DNA: TGTGCCAGCAGTACCCGCAGACGGGGCGCAGTCGAAAACATTCAGTACTTC. Based on the CDR3 plus reference TRBV28 and TRBJ2-4, the full variable domain is DVKVTQSSRYLVKRTGEKVFLECVQDMDHENMFWYRQDPGLGLRLIYFSYDVKMKEKGDIPEGYSVSREKKERFSLILESASTNQTSMYLCASSTRRRGAVENIQYFGAGTRLSVL.

This clonotype was counted only a few times. V gene TRBV7-6 combines with J gene TRBJ2-1; 7 bases fit TRBD1. The CDR3 is 17 residues long. Germline CDR1 and CDR2: SGHVS and FNYEAQ. The V segment lost 1 base and the J segment 2 bases; nucleotides outside the gene matches: 8. CDR3 sequence: CASSLGLRGLTYNEQFF. The CDR3 DNA reads TGTGCCAGCAGCTTAGGGCTTAGGGGGCTAACCTACAATGAGCAGTTCTTC.

The chain joins TRBV29-1 to TRBJ2-3; D not certain. V shed 3 bases and J shed 0 bases, with 4 bases lying between them. This CDR3 region has 12 residues. Germline CDR1 reads SQVTM; CDR2 reads ANQGSEA. CDR3 sequence (DNA): TGCAGCGTTGATCCTAGCACAGATACGCAGTATTTT. It translates to CSVDPSTDTQYF.

This clonotype was observed at least ten times. V gene TRBV6-2 or TRBV6-3 combines with J gene TRBJ2-7; 9 nucleotides match TRBD2. Germline trimming cut 2 bases from V and 3 bases from J; bases unmatched to any gene: 20. Germline-derived CDR1 and CDR2 are MNHEY and SVGEGT. The CDR3 is 20 residues long. The CDR3 DNA reads as TGTGCCAGCAGTTACGGACGAAGCGGGAGGTCCACCATCTCCCTCTACGAGCAGTACTTC. Encoded protein: CASSYGRSGRSTISLYEQYF.

This clonotype was seen a handful of times. V is TRBV14 and J is TRBJ2-7; D is unresolved. The V end was cut by 2 bases, the J end by 4 bases, with 6 bases between. Germline loops: CDR1 SGHDN, CDR2 FVKESK. The CDR3 has 12 amino acids. The CDR3 spells CASSQSRYEQYF. CDR3 coding DNA: TGTGCCAGCAGCCAATCACGGTACGAGCAGTACTTC.

In this sample, this clonotype turned up many times. This chain connects TRBV7-6 to TRBJ2-3; 9 nucleotides align to TRBD2. The CDR3 totals 15 residues. Trimming removed 2 bases from V and 4 bases from J; junction bases left unmatched: 4. Germline V gene sequence: CDR1 SGHVS, CDR2 FNYEAQ. CDR3 residues: CASSLRRLAADTQYF. The CDR3 nucleotides are TGTGCCAGCAGCTTAAGGAGACTAGCGGCAGATACGCAGTATTTT.